The rows below give T cell receptor beta chains drawn from one sample of a study of T cell repertoires in cytomegalovirus infection. The antigens for these receptors are not known. TCRdb redid the calling of the reads with MiXCR, one entry per CDR3 protein. The sample yields around 300,000 distinct CDR3 sequences, just under 25% seen once. The sequences come from cultured PBMCs, collected from culture after CMV antigen stimulation. Every receptor here comes from a human donor in good health (CMV status not recorded). Some clones in this sample may be carry-over from other donors' samples. Each CDR3 is given with its conserved first and last residue. The order of the fields is V gene, J gene, clone size, D gene, CDR3 protein, CDR3 DNA. D genes are given only for firm matches. A row's size may be missing; if present it is once, few, many or a size class.

>TRBV28|TRBJ2-3|.|.
CASSLLLPQTDTQYF
TGTGCCAGCAGTTTACTCTTACCCCAAACAGATACGCAGTATTTT
>TRBV7-2|TRBJ2-1|many|TRBD1
CASSSPRDRGEQFF
TGTGCCAGCAGCTCCCCCCGGGACAGGGGTGAGCAGTTCTTC
>TRBV7-2|TRBJ1-4|many|.
CASSQGGSNEKLFF
TGTGCCAGCAGCCAGGGAGGGTCTAATGAAAAACTGTTTTTT
>TRBV11-3|TRBJ2-3|.|TRBD2
CASSTSFGTSGTQRATDTQYF
TGTGCCAGCAGCACATCCTTCGGGACTAGCGGGACCCAACGAGCCACAGATACGCAGTATTTT
>TRBV19|TRBJ1-4|.|TRBD1
CASSVTGDEKLFF
TGTGCCAGTAGCGTCACAGGGGATGAAAAACTGTTTTTT
>TRBV6-5|TRBJ1-4|.|TRBD1
CASRRGQGKGEKLFF
TGTGCCAGCAGGCGGGGACAGGGGAAAGGCGAAAAACTGTTTTTT
>TRBV6-6|TRBJ1-5|.|.
CASSYSRTVHQPQHF
TGTGCCAGCAGTTACTCTAGAACCGTTCATCAGCCCCAGCATTTT
>TRBV27|TRBJ2-2|.|TRBD2
CASSSSTSGALVGELFF
TGTGCCAGCAGTTCCTCCACTAGCGGGGCCTTGGTAGGGGAGCTGTTTTTT
>TRBV7-9|TRBJ2-3|many|TRBD1
CASSSAGGVTDTQYF
TGTGCCAGCAGCTCCGCAGGGGGAGTCACAGATACGCAGTATTTT
>TRBV7-2|TRBJ1-2|many|.
CASSLGAAEIYGYTF
TGTGCCAGCAGCTTAGGGGCCGCAGAAATATATGGCTACACCTTC
>TRBV25-1|TRBJ1-5|few|TRBD1
CASKVRDRAGNQPQHF
TGTGCCAGCAAAGTCCGGGACAGGGCAGGCAATCAGCCCCAGCATTTT
>TRBV11-2|TRBJ2-2|many|TRBD2
CASSLTGLWTSGTGELFF
TGTGCCAGCAGCTTGACAGGGCTTTGGACTAGCGGTACCGGGGAGCTGTTTTTT
>TRBV7-2|TRBJ2-1|few|TRBD2
CASSPPSSGHATYNEQFF
TGTGCCAGCAGCCCACCCTCTAGCGGGCATGCTACCTACAATGAGCAGTTCTTC
>TRBV15|TRBJ2-1|few|.
CATSRVGTFNEQFF
TGTGCCACCAGCAGAGTAGGGACTTTCAATGAGCAGTTCTTC
>TRBV2|TRBJ1-5|.|.
CASSGTISNQPQHF
TGTGCCAGCAGTGGGACAATCAGCAATCAGCCCCAGCATTTT
>TRBV4-3|TRBJ2-4|.|.
CASSQGGYGPKNIQYF
TGCGCCAGCAGCCAAGGAGGGTACGGACCAAAAAACATTCAGTACTTC
>TRBV29-1|TRBJ1-2|few|.
CSVERDKRKGYGYTF
TGCAGCGTAGAGCGGGATAAACGAAAAGGGTATGGCTACACCTTC
>TRBV12-3/TRBV12-4|TRBJ1-5|few|.
CASSRDLGGNQPQHF
TGTGCCAGCAGCCGGGACCTAGGGGGCAATCAGCCCCAGCATTTT
>TRBV9|TRBJ2-1|.|.
CASSVAWEGVGGNEQFF
TGTGCCAGCAGCGTAGCTTGGGAGGGGGTGGGGGGCAATGAGCAGTTCTTC
>TRBV6-6|TRBJ1-2|.|.
CASGDTTLDYGYTF
TGTGCCAGCGGCGACACCACCCTTGACTATGGCTACACCTTC
>TRBV4-3|TRBJ2-1|.|TRBD1
CASSQNQGANEQFF
TGCGCCAGCAGCCAGAATCAGGGGGCGAATGAGCAGTTCTTC
>TRBV7-2|TRBJ1-6|many|TRBD1
CASSSAGTGLSLDSPLHF
TGTGCCAGCAGCTCCGCCGGGACAGGGTTATCTCTTGATTCACCCCTCCACTTT
>TRBV7-9|TRBJ2-1|many|TRBD2
CASRILAGANNEQFF
TGTGCCAGCAGAATTCTAGCGGGAGCTAACAATGAGCAGTTCTTC
>TRBV7-4|TRBJ2-3|once|TRBD2
CASRSTSGRLDTQYF
TGTGCCAGCAGATCGACTAGCGGGAGGTTGGATACGCAGTATTTT
>TRBV20-1|TRBJ2-5|.|TRBD2
CSAQSAGGSETQYF
TGCAGTGCCCAATCGGCGGGAGGTAGTGAGACCCAGTACTTC
>TRBV6-1|TRBJ2-5|.|TRBD2
CASSRMVAGGQETQYF
TGTGCCAGCAGTCGGATGGTAGCGGGAGGTCAAGAGACCCAGTACTTC
>TRBV12-3/TRBV12-4|TRBJ1-3|.|.
CASGRLSSGNTIYF
TGTGCCAGCGGTCGACTGAGCTCTGGAAACACCATATATTTT
>TRBV6-5|TRBJ2-2|.|TRBD2
CASFLDGTSGTLNTGELFF
TGTGCCAGTTTCCTAGATGGGACTAGCGGAACGCTGAACACCGGGGAGCTGTTTTTT
>TRBV5-4|TRBJ1-1|few|.
CASSPPTANTEAFF
TGTGCCAGCAGTCCGCCGACTGCGAACACTGAAGCTTTCTTT
>TRBV27|TRBJ2-3|few|.
CASSLYGFGGTDTQYF
TGTGCCAGCAGTTTATACGGTTTTGGCGGAACAGATACGCAGTATTTT
>TRBV19|TRBJ2-1|.|TRBD2
CASRRGLAGEWGQFF
TGTGCCAGTAGACGGGGACTAGCGGGAGAATGGGGACAGTTCTTC
>TRBV7-2|TRBJ1-4|many|.
CASSLGPQYNEKLFF
TGTGCCAGCAGCTTAGGTCCCCAATATAATGAAAAACTGTTTTTT
>TRBV6-2/TRBV6-3|TRBJ1-5|few|.
CASSYSSRGINQPQHF
TGTGCCAGCAGTTACTCCTCACGGGGGATCAATCAGCCCCAGCATTTT
>TRBV12-3/TRBV12-4|TRBJ2-1|few|TRBD2
CASSAVVGSGGYNEQFF
TGTGCCAGCAGTGCGGTCGTAGGTAGCGGGGGATACAATGAGCAGTTCTTC
>TRBV6-1|TRBJ2-6|few|.
CASSELVASGANVLTF
TGTGCCAGCAGTGAATTAGTAGCCTCTGGGGCCAACGTCCTGACTTTC
>TRBV10-3|TRBJ1-3|.|.
CAISDREYGNTIYF
TGTGCCATCAGTGACAGGGAGTATGGTAACACCATATATTTT
>TRBV7-2|TRBJ2-3|few|.
CASSLAASGTDTQYF
TGTGCCAGCAGCTTAGCGGCTAGCGGCACAGATACGCAGTATTTT
>TRBV11-2|TRBJ2-3|few|TRBD1
CASSREGTGADTQYF
TGTGCCAGCAGCCGAGAGGGGACAGGGGCAGATACGCAGTATTTT
>TRBV19|TRBJ1-1|.|TRBD1
CASTVGQQNTEAFF
TGTGCCAGTACCGTGGGACAGCAGAACACTGAAGCTTTCTTT
>TRBV20-1|TRBJ1-1|.|.
CSARDFRGSGTEAFF
TGCAGTGCTAGAGATTTCCGGGGGAGCGGCACTGAAGCTTTCTTT
>TRBV10-3|TRBJ2-2|.|.
CAISPLTGFDTGELFF
TGTGCCATCAGCCCCCTGACGGGGTTCGACACCGGGGAGCTGTTTTTT
>TRBV12-3/TRBV12-4|TRBJ2-2|few|TRBD1
CASKDGRGLDTGELFF
TGTGCCAGCAAGGACGGAAGGGGGCTCGACACCGGGGAGCTGTTTTTT
>TRBV11-1|TRBJ1-1|.|TRBD1
CASSRSPDREAFF
TGTGCCAGCAGCCGCTCCCCGGACAGGGAAGCTTTCTTT
>TRBV10-3|TRBJ2-5|many|.
CAISETGSHQETQYF
TGTGCCATCAGTGAAACAGGGAGTCATCAAGAGACCCAGTACTTC
>TRBV12-3/TRBV12-4|TRBJ1-1|few|TRBD1
CASSAPDRVGAFF
TGTGCCAGCAGTGCTCCCGACAGGGTAGGAGCTTTCTTT
>TRBV6-5|TRBJ1-2|many|.
CASSYSVQAAYHYGYTF
TGTGCCAGCAGTTACTCGGTCCAGGCAGCATATCACTATGGCTACACCTTC
>TRBV7-2|TRBJ2-5|many|.
CASSSQGGGMGETQYF
TGTGCCAGCAGCTCCCAAGGCGGCGGGATGGGAGAGACCCAGTACTTC
>TRBV7-2|TRBJ2-5|.|.
CASSQGGAETQYF
TGTGCCAGCAGCCAGGGGGGGGCAGAGACCCAGTACTTC
>TRBV6-5|TRBJ2-5|few|.
CASSYRLQRNQETQYF
TGTGCCAGCAGTTACCGTCTACAGAGAAACCAAGAGACCCAGTACTTC
>TRBV2|TRBJ2-1|few|.
CASSDLGRYNEQFF
TGTGCCAGCAGTGATCTTGGACGGTACAATGAGCAGTTCTTC
>TRBV12-3/TRBV12-4|TRBJ1-6|.|TRBD1
CASSPDRVRSPLHF
TGTGCCAGCAGCCCGGACAGGGTTCGATCACCCCTCCACTTT
>TRBV4-3|TRBJ2-1|few|.
CASSQVEGGGNEQFF
TGCGCCAGCAGCCAAGTGGAGGGGGGGGGGAATGAGCAGTTCTTC
>TRBV3-1|TRBJ1-6|.|.
CASSQDGARSSYNSPLHF
TGTGCCAGCAGCCAAGACGGCGCAAGGAGCTCCTATAATTCACCCCTCCACTTT